The 17 T cell receptor beta chains reported below all come from one sample, sequenced in a study of cytomegalovirus exposure and HLA in healthy donors (TCRdb year 2017). The protocol used for the library was the immunoSEQ multiplex PCR assay. A mixture of 60 forward primers for TCR Vbeta segments and 13 reverse primers for TCR Jbeta segments was used in the multiplex PCR. Here the immuneACCESS table is served through TCRdb, limited to in-frame sequences with V and J called. Missing clones are a known gap in these copies; in checked studies unresolved V genes cover under half, and the rest lacks a known reason. The sample table holds more than 95,000 clones. The top ten hold 2% to 2.5% of the sample. Sequencing was carried out using PBMCs. The receptors stem from a middle-aged man in good health and CMV-seronegative.

The chain joins TRBV25-1 to TRBJ2-2; D gene ambiguous. The germline CDR1 and CDR2 sequences are MGHDK and SYGVNS. The V end was cut by 2 bases, the J end by 2 bases, with 9 bases between. This CDR3 comprises 15 residues. The CDR3 is CASSERVFNTGELFF. The DNA of the CDR3 is TGTGCCAGCAGTGAAAGAGTATTCAACACCGGGGAGCTGTTTTTT. Drawing the rest from reference TRBV25-1 and TRBJ2-2, the complete variable domain is EADIYQTPRYLVIGTGKKITLECSQTMGHDKMYWYQQDPGMELHLIHYSYGVNSTEKGDLSSESTVSRIRTEHFPLTLESARPSHTSQYLCASSERVFNTGELFFGEGSRLTVL.

As to this clone: The sample has other DNA sequences that encode this CDR3 too. V is TRBV7-9 and J is TRBJ2-7, with D perhaps matching TRBD2 (5 bases). Germline V gene lookup returns CDR1 SEHNR and CDR2 FQNEAQ (reference sequence). The CDR3 is 12 amino acids. V lost 5 bases and J 4 bases, leaving 9 bases between the germline ends. In DNA, the CDR3 is TGTGCCAGCAGCCCCCGAGGGTACGAGCAGTACTTC. This gives the protein CASSPRGYEQYF.

The chain joins TRBV11-2 to TRBJ1-6; 8 bases are shared with TRBD1. The CDR3 spans 14 residues. The V gene end was trimmed by 4 bases and the J gene end by 9 bases; junction bases not matched to a gene: 5. In germline, CDR1 is SGHAT, CDR2 FQNNGV. The CDR3 sequence is CASSYGTGVSPLHF. In DNA, the CDR3 is TGTGCCAGCAGCTACGGGACAGGAGTTTCACCCCTCCACTTT.

The chain is built from TRBV5-1 and TRBJ1-1; 7 bases fit TRBD1. CDR3 length: 14 amino acids. The junction had 3 bases not matched to a gene; V was cut back by 3 bases and J by 1 base. CDR1 and CDR2 (germline): SGHRS, YFSETQ. CDR3 DNA: TGCGCCAGCAGCTCCCGGGACAGGAACACTGAAGCTTTCTTT. It translates to CASSSRDRNTEAFF.

The chain has TRBV5-6 and TRBJ1-5, with D tentatively TRBD1 (6 bases). The CDR3 runs 16 residues. Looked up from germline, CDR1 is SGHDT and CDR2 is YYEEEE. Trimming stripped 2 bases from V and 0 bases from J, with 12 bases between. The CDR3 nucleotides are TGTGCCAGCAGCTTAGGGGGGGGAAATAGCAATCAGCCCCAGCATTTT. Translated, it gives CASSLGGGNSNQPQHF.

J is TRBJ2-5 and V is TRBV5-1; 10 nucleotides match TRBD2. The J call may be incorrect, as the DNA end agrees better with TRBJ2-7. The CDR3 runs to 15 residues. From germline, CDR1 is SGHRS and CDR2 YFSETQ. CDR3 amino acids: CASTPGLAGVNEQYF. In nucleotides, the CDR3 is TGCGCCAGCACCCCAGGCCTAGCGGGAGTCAACGAGCAGTACTTC.

The chain recombines TRBV6-5 with TRBJ2-1, with D possibly being TRBD2 (5 bases). V was cut by 7 bases and J by 7 bases, with 14 bases left in between. CDR1 MNHEY and CDR2 SVGAGI come from the germline V gene. The CDR3 runs to 13 residues. The CDR3 DNA follows: TGTGCCAGCATGGGAGTGCTGAGGAATGAGCAGTTCTTC. Its translation is CASMGVLRNEQFF.

This chain links TRBV7-6 with TRBJ1-6; 10 positions match TRBD1. This CDR3 comprises 15 residues. The junction had 6 bases not matched to a gene; V was cut back by 5 bases and J by 8 bases. The V gene's germline CDR1 is SGHVS and CDR2 FNYEAQ. CDR3 sequence (DNA): TGTGCCAGCAGCGTCGGGACAGGGGCCGATTCACCCCTCCACTTT. Translation gives CASSVGTGADSPLHF.

The V and J genes are TRBV28 and TRBJ2-7; 9 positions match TRBD1. Germline V gives CDR1 MDHEN, CDR2 SYDVKM. This CDR3 has 16 amino acids. The V gene end was trimmed by 5 bases and the J gene end by 4 bases; junction bases not matched to a gene: 12. For the CDR3, the DNA is TGTGCCAGCAGTCACGCCGGGACAGGGAAAGGTTACGAGCAGTACTTC. Its translation is CASSHAGTGKGYEQYF.

The chain links TRBV10-3 to TRBJ1-5, with D maybe TRBD1 (5 bases). Looked up from germline, CDR1 is ENHRY and CDR2 is SYGVKD. CDR3 length: 15 residues. The V end was cut by 2 bases, the J end by 3 bases, with 11 bases between. The CDR3 nucleotides are TGTGCCATCAGTGAGGGGACTAGCATCAATCAGCCCCAGCATTTT. Translating it yields CAISEGTSINQPQHF.

The V call is TRBV5-6, the J call TRBJ2-1; a possible D gene is TRBD2 (5 bases). This CDR3 spans 11 amino acids. V lost 4 bases to trimming and J lost 14 bases, with 13 bases between them. In germline, CDR1 is SGHDT, CDR2 YYEEEE. The CDR3 region is CASSRAENKFF. The DNA of the CDR3 is TGTGCCAGCAGCCGAGCGGAGAATAAGTTCTTC.

The chain uses TRBV7-8 and TRBJ2-5; 7 bases agree with TRBD1. The tail of the sequence fits TRBJ2-7 better, so the J call may be wrong. The CDR3 covers 15 residues. Germline V gives CDR1 SGHVS, CDR2 FQNEAQ. CDR3 in DNA: TGTGCCAGCAGTCGACCGGACAGGCCTTCCTACGAGCAGTACTTC. Encoded protein: CASSRPDRPSYEQYF.

The genes are TRBV5-1 and TRBJ1-1; 9 nucleotides agree with TRBD1. The CDR3 sequence is 18 residues long. The J segment lost 0 bases and the V segment lost 2 bases, leaving 11 bases of the junction unmatched. Germline lookup yields CDR1 SGHRS and CDR2 YFSETQ. The CDR3 sequence: CASSFGTGYTGLNTEAFF. The CDR3 region has the DNA TGCGCCAGCAGCTTCGGGACAGGGTATACGGGGTTGAACACTGAAGCTTTCTTT.

The chain uses TRBV29-1 and TRBJ1-4; weak D call: TRBD1 (6 bases). The CDR3 consists of 13 residues. Germline values: CDR1 SQVTM, CDR2 ANQGSEA. Trimming shortened V by 3 bases and J by 7 bases, and 12 bases separated the two germline ends. CDR3 in amino acids: CSVDGGAGEKLFF. Written as DNA, the CDR3 is TGCAGCGTTGATGGGGGCGCGGGTGAAAAACTGTTTTTT. Using reference TRBV29-1 and TRBJ1-4 for the parts outside the CDR3, the full variable domain is SAVISQKPSRDICQRGTSLTIQCQVDSQVTMMFWYRQQPGQSLTLIATANQGSEATYESGFVIDKFPISRPNLTFSTLTVSNMSPEDSSIYLCSVDGGAGEKLFFGSGTQLSVL.

The chain employs TRBV18 and TRBJ2-3, with 8 bases matching TRBD2. The germline V gene encodes CDR1 KGHSH and CDR2 LQKENI. This CDR3 comprises 14 residues. With 8 bases clipped from V and 3 bases from J, the junction kept 7 bases outside the gene matches. The CDR3: CASARTSSTDTQYF. The DNA for the CDR3 is TGTGCCAGCGCCCGGACTAGCAGTACAGATACGCAGTATTTT.

The J gene is TRBJ1-5, the V gene TRBV18; 7 positions agree with TRBD1. Germline CDR1 reads KGHSH; CDR2 reads LQKENI. The CDR3 has 15 residues. The V segment lost 3 bases and the J segment 5 bases; nucleotides outside the gene matches: 7. CDR3 coding DNA: TGTGCCAGCTCACCTATTACAGGGGCGGATCAGCCCCAGCATTTT. It codes for CASSPITGADQPQHF.

The chain is built from TRBV7-8 and TRBJ2-2; D remains ambiguous. Between the trimmed V and J ends, which lost 2 bases and 6 bases, there was a span of 10 bases. Germline CDR1 and CDR2: SGHVS and FQNEAQ. The CDR3 has 14 residues. The CDR3 loop reads CASSLRVLSGELFF. The DNA for the CDR3 is TGTGCCAGCAGCTTACGGGTGCTATCCGGGGAGCTGTTTTTT.